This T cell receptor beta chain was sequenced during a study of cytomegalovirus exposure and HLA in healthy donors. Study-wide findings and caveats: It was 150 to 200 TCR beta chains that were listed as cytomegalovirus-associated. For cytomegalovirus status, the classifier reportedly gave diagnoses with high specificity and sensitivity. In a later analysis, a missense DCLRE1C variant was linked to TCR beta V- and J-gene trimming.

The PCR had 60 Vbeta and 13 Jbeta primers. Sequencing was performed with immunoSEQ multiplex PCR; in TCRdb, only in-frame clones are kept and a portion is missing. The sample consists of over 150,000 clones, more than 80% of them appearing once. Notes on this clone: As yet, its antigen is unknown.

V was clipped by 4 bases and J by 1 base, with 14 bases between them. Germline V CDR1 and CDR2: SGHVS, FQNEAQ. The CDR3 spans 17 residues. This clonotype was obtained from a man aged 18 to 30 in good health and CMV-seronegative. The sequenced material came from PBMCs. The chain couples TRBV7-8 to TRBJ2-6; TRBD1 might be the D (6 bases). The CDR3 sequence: CASSSSYRVSGANVLTF. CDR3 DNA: TGTGCCAGCAGCTCTTCTTACAGGGTTTCTGGGGCCAACGTCCTGACTTTC. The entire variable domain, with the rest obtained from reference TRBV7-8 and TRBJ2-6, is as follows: GAGVSQSPRYKVAKRGQDVALRCDPISGHVSLFWYQQALGQGPEFLTYFQNEAQLDKSGLPSDRFFAERPEGSVSTLKIQRTQQEDSAVYLCASSSSYRVSGANVLTFGAGSRLTVL.